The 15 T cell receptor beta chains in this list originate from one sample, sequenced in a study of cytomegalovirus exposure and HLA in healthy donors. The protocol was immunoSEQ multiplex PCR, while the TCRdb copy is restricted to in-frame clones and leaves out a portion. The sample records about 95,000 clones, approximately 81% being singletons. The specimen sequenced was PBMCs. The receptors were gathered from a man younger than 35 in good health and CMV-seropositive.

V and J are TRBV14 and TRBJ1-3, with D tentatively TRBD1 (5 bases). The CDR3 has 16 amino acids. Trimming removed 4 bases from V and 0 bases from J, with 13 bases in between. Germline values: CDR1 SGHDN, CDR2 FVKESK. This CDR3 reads CASSPLGPGSGNTIYF. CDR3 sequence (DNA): TGTGCCAGCAGCCCTTTGGGGCCCGGCTCTGGAAACACCATATATTTT.

In nucleotides, the CDR3 is TGTGCCAGCAGCCTGGGACAGGGTAGCACTGAAGCTTTCTTT. Translating it yields CASSLGQGSTEAFF. J is TRBJ1-1 and V is TRBV9; TRBD1 aligns across 9 bases. Germline V gene lookup returns CDR1 SGDLS and CDR2 YYNGEE. The CDR3 length is 14 residues. The trim removed 4 bases at V and 4 bases at J, leaving 5 bases unmatched.

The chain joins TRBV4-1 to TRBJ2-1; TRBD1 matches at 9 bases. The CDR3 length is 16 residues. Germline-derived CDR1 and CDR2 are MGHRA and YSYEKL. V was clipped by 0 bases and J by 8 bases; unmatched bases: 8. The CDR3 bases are TGCGCCAGCAGCCAAGATAGGAACAGGGGGCAGGATGAGCAGTTCTTC. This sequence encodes CASSQDRNRGQDEQFF.

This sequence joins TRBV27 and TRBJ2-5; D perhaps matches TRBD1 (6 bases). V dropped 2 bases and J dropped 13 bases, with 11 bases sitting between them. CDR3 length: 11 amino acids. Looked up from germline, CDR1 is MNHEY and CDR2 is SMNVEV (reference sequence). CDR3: CASSLNREWYF. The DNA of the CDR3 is TGTGCCAGCAGTTTAAACAGGGAGTGGTACTTC.

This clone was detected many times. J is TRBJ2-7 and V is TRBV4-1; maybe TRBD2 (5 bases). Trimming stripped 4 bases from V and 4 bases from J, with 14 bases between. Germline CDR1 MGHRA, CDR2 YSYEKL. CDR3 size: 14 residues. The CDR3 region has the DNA TGCGCCAGCAGCCTGAGTGGCGGAGGATACGAGCAGTACTTC. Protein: CASSLSGGGYEQYF.

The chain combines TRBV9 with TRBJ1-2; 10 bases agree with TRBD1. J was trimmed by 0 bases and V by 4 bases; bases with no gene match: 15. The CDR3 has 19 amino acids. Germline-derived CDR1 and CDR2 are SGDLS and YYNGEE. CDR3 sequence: CASSSRDRGLRFSNYGYTF. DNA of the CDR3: TGTGCCAGCAGCAGCCGGGACAGGGGTTTGCGATTTTCTAACTATGGCTACACCTTC.

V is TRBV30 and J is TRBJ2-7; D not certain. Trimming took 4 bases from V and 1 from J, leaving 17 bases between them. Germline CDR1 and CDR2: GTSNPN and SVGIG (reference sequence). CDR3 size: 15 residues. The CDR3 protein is CAWNYGQRPSYEQYV. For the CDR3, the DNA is TGTGCCTGGAATTACGGCCAGCGCCCTTCCTACGAGCAGTACGTC.

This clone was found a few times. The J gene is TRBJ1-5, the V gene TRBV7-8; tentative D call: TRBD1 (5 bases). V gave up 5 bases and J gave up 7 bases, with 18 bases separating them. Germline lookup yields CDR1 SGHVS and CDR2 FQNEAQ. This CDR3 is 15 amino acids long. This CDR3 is CASSRDSGQGQPQHF. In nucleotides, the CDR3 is TGTGCCAGCAGCCGCGACAGTGGGCAGGGCCAGCCCCAGCATTTT.

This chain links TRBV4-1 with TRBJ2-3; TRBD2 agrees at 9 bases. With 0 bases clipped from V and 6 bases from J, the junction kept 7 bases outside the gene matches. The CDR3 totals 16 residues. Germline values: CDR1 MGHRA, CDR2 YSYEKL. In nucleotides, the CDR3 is TGCGCCAGCAGCCAAGATAACGCGGGAGGGGCGGATACGCAGTATTTT. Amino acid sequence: CASSQDNAGGADTQYF.

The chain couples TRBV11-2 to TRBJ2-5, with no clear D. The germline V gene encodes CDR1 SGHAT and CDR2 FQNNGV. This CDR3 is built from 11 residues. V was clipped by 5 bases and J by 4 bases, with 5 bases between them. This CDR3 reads CASSVRETQYF. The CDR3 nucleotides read TGTGCCAGCAGCGTTAGAGAGACCCAGTACTTC.

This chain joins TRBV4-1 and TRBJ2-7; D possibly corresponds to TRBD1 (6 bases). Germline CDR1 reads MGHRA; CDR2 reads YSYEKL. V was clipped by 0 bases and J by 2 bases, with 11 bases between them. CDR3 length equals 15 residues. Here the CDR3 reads CASSQEGQSTYEQYF. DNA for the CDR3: TGCGCCAGCAGCCAAGAAGGACAGTCTACCTACGAGCAGTACTTC.

CDR3 region: CASSRTRGMETQYF. In DNA form, the CDR3 reads TGTGCCAGCTCACGCACCAGGGGGATGGAGACCCAGTACTTC. This chain links TRBV18 with TRBJ2-5, with 7 positions matching TRBD1. V was clipped by 4 bases and J by 5 bases; unmatched bases: 7. CDR3 length: 14 amino acids. Per germline, CDR1 KGHSH and CDR2 LQKENI.

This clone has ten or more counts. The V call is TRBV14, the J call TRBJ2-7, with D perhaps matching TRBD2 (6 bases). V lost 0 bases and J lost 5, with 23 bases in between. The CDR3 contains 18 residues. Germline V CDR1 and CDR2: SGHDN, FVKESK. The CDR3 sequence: CASSQEYESSVALDEQYF. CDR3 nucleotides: TGTGCCAGCAGCCAAGAATATGAATCTAGCGTCGCCTTGGACGAGCAGTACTTC.

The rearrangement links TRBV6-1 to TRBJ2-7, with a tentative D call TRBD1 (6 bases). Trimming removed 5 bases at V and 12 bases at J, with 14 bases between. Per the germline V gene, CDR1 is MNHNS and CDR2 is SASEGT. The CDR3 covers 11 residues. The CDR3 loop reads CASSSTGTWYF. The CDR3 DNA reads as TGTGCCAGCAGTTCCACAGGGACCTGGTACTTC.

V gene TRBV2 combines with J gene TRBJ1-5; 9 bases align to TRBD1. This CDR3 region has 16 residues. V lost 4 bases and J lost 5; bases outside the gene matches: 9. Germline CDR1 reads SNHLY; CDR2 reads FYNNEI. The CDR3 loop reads CASSGPRTGDDQPQHF. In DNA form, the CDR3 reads TGTGCCAGCAGTGGGCCTAGGACAGGGGACGATCAGCCCCAGCATTTT.